These 12 T cell receptor beta chains originate from one sample sequenced in a study of blood T cell repertoires in COVID-19. TCRdb's copy holds only in-frame clones and misses some; the assay was immunoSEQ multiplex PCR. The sample has under 200,000 clones; roughly nine tenths are singletons. The specimen sequenced was peripheral blood. These TCRs come from a woman older than 75 in a cohort sampled during active or convalescent COVID-19.

The chain has TRBV5-1 and TRBJ2-2; 13 bases agree with TRBD2. Trimming took 4 bases from V and 6 from J; bases not matched to a gene: 6. This CDR3 region has 16 residues. The germline V gene has CDR1 SGHRS and CDR2 YFSETQ. The CDR3 DNA follows: TGCGCCAGCAGCGAGCCGGGACTAGCGGGATCCGGGGAGCTGTTTTTT. Protein: CASSEPGLAGSGELFF.

The chain is built from TRBV11-3 and TRBJ2-5, with 8 bases that match TRBD2. The CDR3 spans 15 residues. Germline V gene data show CDR1 as SGHNT and CDR2 as YENEEA. J gave up 0 bases and V 6 bases, and 6 bases lay outside the gene matches. CDR3: CASRSRGGHQETQYF. DNA of the CDR3: TGTGCCAGCAGATCACGGGGGGGTCACCAAGAGACCCAGTACTTC. The full variable domain, rest sourced from reference TRBV11-3 and TRBJ2-5, is EAGVVQSPRYKIIEKKQPVAFWCNPISGHNTLYWYLQNLGQGPELLIRYENEEAVDDSQLPKDRFSAERLKGVDSTLKIQPAELGDSAVYLCASRSRGGHQETQYFGPGTRLLVL.

The chain joins TRBV5-5 to TRBJ2-2; tentatively, D is TRBD2 (6 bases). The CDR3 is 16 amino acids. The germline V gene encodes CDR1 SGHKS and CDR2 YYEKEE (reference sequence). V shed 4 bases and J shed 4 bases, with 17 bases lying between them. CDR3 nucleotides: TGTGCCAGCAGCCCCGGTTTGGGAGGCCTCACCGGGGAGCTGTTTTTT. It translates to CASSPGLGGLTGELFF.

The J gene is TRBJ2-5, the V gene TRBV5-5; maybe TRBD2 (5 bases). Trimming left V 1 base short and J 7 bases short, with 17 bases between. The CDR3 runs to 15 residues. The V gene's germline CDR1 is SGHKS and CDR2 YYEKEE (reference sequence). The DNA for the CDR3 is TGTGCCAGCAGCTTGTATCGTAGGACTGAGGGGACCCAGTACTTC. The encoded protein is CASSLYRRTEGTQYF.

The chain links TRBV6-2 or TRBV6-3 to TRBJ1-5, with 9 bases aligning to TRBD1. V gave up 6 bases and J gave up 6 bases; unmatched junction bases: 3. Per the germline V gene, CDR1 is MNHEY and CDR2 is SVGEGT. The CDR3 extends over 13 amino acids. The CDR3 DNA is TGTGCCAGCAGCGACAGGGGGAGTCAGCCCCAGCATTTT. Translated: CASSDRGSQPQHF.

This clone was seen a single time. The V and J genes are TRBV7-8 and TRBJ2-7; D might be TRBD2 (5 bases). This CDR3 region has 13 residues. Germline V gene data show CDR1 as SGHVS and CDR2 as FQNEAQ. Trimming took off 5 bases at V and 2 bases at J, with 10 bases between the two ends. CDR3: CASSREGAYEQYF. The CDR3 nucleotides read TGTGCCAGCAGCCGAGAGGGAGCCTACGAGCAGTACTTC.

This chain's CDR3 is CASSPGTITEAFF. The CDR3 coding sequence is TGTGCCAGCTCACCCGGGACAATCACTGAAGCTTTCTTT. The V and J genes are TRBV18 and TRBJ1-1; weak D call: TRBD1 (6 bases). In germline, CDR1 is KGHSH, CDR2 LQKENI. The CDR3 consists of 13 residues. Trimming cost V 3 bases and J 4 bases, with 9 bases left between them.

The CDR3 loop reads CASSPQGATNEKLFF. The CDR3 DNA is TGTGCCAGCAGCCCCCAGGGGGCAACTAATGAAAAACTGTTTTTT. The J gene is TRBJ1-4, the V gene TRBV11-3, with TRBD1 matching over 7 bases. This CDR3 has 15 amino acids. V lost 5 bases to trimming and J lost 0 bases; unmatched junction nucleotides: 3. From germline, CDR1 is SGHNT and CDR2 YENEEA.

V gene TRBV30 combines with J gene TRBJ2-5; TRBD2 matches at 15 bases. The V gene end was trimmed by 3 bases and the J gene end by 2 bases; junction bases not matched to a gene: 4. CDR3 length: 16 residues. Germline loops: CDR1 GTSNPN, CDR2 SVGIG (reference sequence). The CDR3 loop is CAWSGTSGGKQETQYF. Written as DNA, the CDR3 is TGTGCCTGGAGCGGGACTAGCGGGGGGAAGCAAGAGACCCAGTACTTC. Together with reference TRBV30 and TRBJ2-5, the CDR3 gives the full variable domain: SQTIHQWPATLVQPVGSPLSLECTVEGTSNPNLYWYRQAAGRGLQLLFYSVGIGQISSEVPQNLSASRPQDRQFILSSKKLLLSDSGFYLCAWSGTSGGKQETQYFGPGTRLLVL.

This clone has a single count. The chain combines TRBV7-2 with TRBJ1-1; perhaps TRBD1 as D (5 bases). The V gene lost 1 base and the J gene lost 0 bases, with 21 bases spanning the gap. Germline CDR1 is SGHTA and CDR2 is FQGNSA. CDR3 length: 19 amino acids. The CDR3 DNA follows: TGTGCCAGCAGCTTAGGGGACTCGAGTTGGCTCAACATGAACACTGAAGCTTTCTTT. Translated: CASSLGDSSWLNMNTEAFF.

This clone has just one count. CDR3 sequence reads: CASSQANYGYTF. Written as DNA, the CDR3 is TGTGCCAGCAGCCAAGCAAACTATGGCTACACCTTC. The chain uses TRBV28 and TRBJ1-2; D call uncertain. The V end was cut by 6 bases, the J end by 2 bases, with 7 bases between. Looked up from germline, CDR1 is MDHEN and CDR2 is SYDVKM. CDR3 length equals 12 residues.

This clone was seen a few times. The V gene is TRBV7-9, the J gene TRBJ1-1, with 9 bases identical to TRBD1. The CDR3 spans 18 residues. Germline CDR1 is SEHNR and CDR2 is FQNEAQ (reference sequence). V lost 1 base, J lost 5 bases, and 14 bases stayed unmatched. CDR3 region: CASSLGSATGGRRTEAFF. In nucleotides, the CDR3 is TGTGCCAGCAGCTTAGGATCAGCTACAGGGGGCAGGAGGACTGAAGCTTTCTTT.